These 6 T cell receptor beta chains came from one sample sequenced in a study of T-cell memory formation after mild COVID-19. TCRdb fed the 5' RACE reads into MiXCR, producing one record per CDR3 protein. The top ten hold around 12% of the sample, which has 150,000 to 200,000 distinct CDR3 sequences, around 30% seen once. Material: PBMCs or a T cell subset sorted from them (not recorded which). The receptor set was obtained from an adult woman who had mild COVID-19 (a few samples of this study predate the infection). Cell type and time point are not known.

The gene calls are TRBV6-2 or TRBV6-3 and TRBJ2-3; 8 bases agree with TRBD2. Germline assignment: CDR1 MNHEY and CDR2 SVGEGT. The CDR3 is made up of 16 amino acids. Losses at the gene ends were 6 bases for V and 1 base for J; bases not matched to a gene: 9. The CDR3 protein is CASRPEREFGTDTQYF. The CDR3, as DNA: TGTGCCAGCAGACCGGAGCGGGAGTTCGGCACAGATACGCAGTATTTT.

The chain couples TRBV9 to TRBJ2-1; TRBD1 matches at 8 bases. CDR3 length: 17 amino acids. CDR1 and CDR2 (germline): SGDLS, YYNGEE. Germline trimming cut 2 bases from V and 6 bases from J; bases unmatched to any gene: 13. Written as DNA, the CDR3 is TGTGCCAGCAGCGTTCTAGCAGGGGGCCTTCCCCCCAATGAGCAGTTCTTC. Protein sequence: CASSVLAGGLPPNEQFF.

This clonotype was detected a few times. The chain combines TRBV5-1 with TRBJ2-7; the D is unclear. The V end was cut by 0 bases, the J end by 3 bases, with 10 bases between. Germline CDR1 SGHRS, CDR2 YFSETQ. There are 14 residues in the CDR3. The CDR3 loop is CASSLGQAFYEQYF. CDR3 DNA: TGCGCCAGCAGCTTGGGGCAGGCGTTCTACGAGCAGTACTTC. The full variable domain, in which reference TRBV5-1 and TRBJ2-7 provide the parts outside the CDR3, is KAGVTQTPRYLIKTRGQQVTLSCSPISGHRSVSWYQQTPGQGLQFLFEYFSETQRNKGNFPGRFSGRQFSNSRSEMNVSTLELGDSALYLCASSLGQAFYEQYFGPGTRLTVT.

This clonotype was counted only a few times. V and J are TRBV12-3 or TRBV12-4 and TRBJ2-1, with TRBD1 matching over 7 bases. V gave up 4 bases and J gave up 3 bases; unmatched junction bases: 6. The CDR3 has 15 amino acids. This chain's CDR3 is CASSSPGQIYNEQFF. CDR3 coding DNA: TGTGCCAGCAGTTCCCCGGGACAGATCTACAATGAGCAGTTCTTC.

The chain couples TRBV4-2 to TRBJ1-4, with D possibly TRBD1 on 5 matching bases. Per germline, CDR1 LGHNA and CDR2 YNFKEQ. V dropped 5 bases and J dropped 13 bases, with 11 bases sitting between them. This CDR3 contains 11 residues. Written as DNA, the CDR3 is TGTGCCAGCAGCATTGGGGACGGACTGTTTTTT. Protein product: CASSIGDGLFF.

V and J are TRBV3-1 and TRBJ2-3; the D is unclear. CDR3 length equals 15 residues. Germline V lookup: CDR1 LGHDT, CDR2 YNNKEL (reference sequence). Trimming cost V 0 bases and J 4 bases, with 11 bases left between them. In DNA, the CDR3 is TGTGCCAGCAGCCAAGAGAAACTAATGGCAGATACGCAGTATTTT. This gives the protein CASSQEKLMADTQYF.